A selection of T cell receptor beta chains follows, all from one sample in a study of shared clonotypes between healthy human individuals. The method was immunoSEQ multiplex PCR; TCRdb's version includes in-frame clones alone and lacks a portion of them. The sample lists over a million clones, approximately 68% seen once, with roughly 1.5% in the top ten. Sample: memory CD4+ T cells sorted from blood. The receptors originated from a man between 18 and 29 years old in good health. CDR3s include the opening cysteine and the closing phenylalanine or tryptophan. D genes are given only for firm matches. Size is omitted from some rows. Given values are once, few, many or a class for expanded clones.

v_call	d_call	clone_size	j_call	cdr3_nt	cdr3_aa
TRBV30	NA	NA	TRBJ1-2	TGTGCCTGGAGTGTAATTCTGGGCGGGAGCTATGGCTACACCTTC	CAWSVILGGSYGYTF
TRBV30	NA	NA	TRBJ1-6	TGTGCCTGGAGTATAGTTGGCTCCTATAATTCACCCCTCCACTTT	CAWSIVGSYNSPLHF
TRBV5-1	NA	NA	TRBJ2-2	TGCGCCAGCAGCCCTGGACCGAACACCGGGGAGCTGTTTTTT	CASSPGPNTGELFF
TRBV10-3	NA	NA	TRBJ2-3	TGTGCCATCAGTGTTCGGTTGGCAGATACGCAGTATTTT	CAISVRLADTQYF
TRBV6-6	NA	once	TRBJ2-2	TGTGCCAGCAGTTACTCGTCGACAACGGAGCTGTTTTTT	CASSYSSTTELFF
TRBV28	NA	NA	TRBJ1-6	TGTGCCAGCAGTGATCGAAGCGGTGCCTCACCCCTCCACTTT	CASSDRSGASPLHF
TRBV19	NA	NA	TRBJ1-5	TGTGCCAGTGGTCCCTTACTGCCCCAGCATTTT	CASGPLLPQHF
TRBV9	TRBD2	NA	TRBJ2-7	TGTGCCAGCAGCCCGAGGGGAGGGAACTCCTACGAGCAGTACTTC	CASSPRGGNSYEQYF
TRBV4-2	NA	NA	TRBJ2-1	TGTGCCAGCAGCCACCCGGACGGAGCTAATGAGCAGTTCTTC	CASSHPDGANEQFF
TRBV28	NA	NA	TRBJ1-1	TGTGCCAGCAGCCCACTCGGGGGGCAGATAAACACTGAAGCTTTCTTT	CASSPLGGQINTEAFF
TRBV7-2	NA	NA	TRBJ2-5	TGTGCCAGCAGCTTAGTAGGGTCGGGTGGGGAGACCCAGTACTTC	CASSLVGSGGETQYF
TRBV27	TRBD1	NA	TRBJ1-1	TGTGCCAGCAGTTGGGACAGGAGCTACACTGAAGCTTTCTTT	CASSWDRSYTEAFF
TRBV7-9	NA	NA	TRBJ2-3	TGTGCCATCCCTCGGGACCAAGTCACAGATACGCAGTATTTT	CAIPRDQVTDTQYF
TRBV28	NA	NA	TRBJ1-2	TGTGCCAGCAGGTATCCGGGACTAACTGATGGGTACACCTTC	CASRYPGLTDGYTF
TRBV5-5	NA	NA	TRBJ2-7	TGTGCCAGCAGCTTTAGGGCCTCGCTGGGTATCTACGAGCAGTACTTC	CASSFRASLGIYEQYF
TRBV5-4	NA	once	TRBJ2-5	TGTGCCAGCAGCGCGGAGGACAAGAGCCGAGAGACCCAGTACTTC	CASSAEDKSRETQYF
TRBV15	NA	NA	TRBJ1-1	TGTGCCACCAGCAGAGATGGGCCTGAAGCTTTCTTT	CATSRDGPEAFF
TRBV5-1	NA	NA	TRBJ2-7	TGCGCCAGCAAAGCGGACATCCTCTCCTACGAGCAGTACTTC	CASKADILSYEQYF
TRBV30	TRBD2	NA	TRBJ2-7	TGTGCCTGGAGTTCCGATCGGACTAGCGGTTCCTACGAGCAGTACTTC	CAWSSDRTSGSYEQYF
TRBV29-1	TRBD1	NA	TRBJ2-7	TGCAGCGACCGAAGGGACAGGGGGGCATACGAGCAGTACTTC	CSDRRDRGAYEQYF
TRBV5-4	NA	NA	TRBJ2-7	TGTGCCAGCAGCTTGGGGGGACTGGTAACCTACGAGCAGTACTTC	CASSLGGLVTYEQYF
TRBV30	NA	NA	TRBJ1-2	TGTGCCTGGAGTGTCTCGGGGGGCGGAGGGGGCTACACCTTC	CAWSVSGGGGGYTF
TRBV10-1	NA	few	TRBJ2-2	TGCGCCAGCAGTGAAAGGTTTGGGGAGCTGTTTTTT	CASSERFGELFF
TRBV5-1	NA	NA	TRBJ2-1	TGCGCCAGCAGCTTAGATAGGAGCTCCTACAATGAGCAGTTCTTC	CASSLDRSSYNEQFF
TRBV18	TRBD2	NA	TRBJ2-1	TGTGCCAGCTCACCACCGGGAGGGAGGAATGAGCAGTTCTTC	CASSPPGGRNEQFF
TRBV9	TRBD1	NA	TRBJ2-5	TGTGCCAGCAGCGTAGGGACAGGGAAAAAAGAGACCCAGTACTTC	CASSVGTGKKETQYF
TRBV30	TRBD2	NA	TRBJ2-1	TGTGCCTGGGATACTAGCGGGGGGCTGAATGAGCAGTTCTTC	CAWDTSGGLNEQFF
TRBV2	TRBD2	NA	TRBJ2-1	TGTGCCAGCAGGCCGGCGGGGACTAGTGAGCAGTTCTTC	CASRPAGTSEQFF
TRBV4-2	NA	NA	TRBJ1-6	TGTGCCAGCAGCCAAGGATGGGGGGGCCAGCGCTCCTATAATTCACCCCTCCACTTT	CASSQGWGGQRSYNSPLHF
TRBV7-9	NA	few	TRBJ1-6	TGTGCCAGCAGCTTCCCGGGAGCTAATTCACCCCTCCACTTT	CASSFPGANSPLHF
TRBV25-1	NA	NA	TRBJ2-7	TGTGCCAGCAGTGAATATTTGTTTGGCGAGCAGTACTTC	CASSEYLFGEQYF
TRBV29-1	TRBD2	NA	TRBJ2-5	TGCAGCGTTGGGAGCGGGAGGGCCGTAGAGACCCAGTACTTC	CSVGSGRAVETQYF
TRBV6-5	TRBD1	NA	TRBJ1-2	TGTGCCAGCAGCCGGACAGGGGGCGCGGTGGGGGGCTACACCTTC	CASSRTGGAVGGYTF
TRBV7-6	NA	NA	TRBJ2-5	TGTGCCAGCAGCCCGGGACCAGAGACCCAGTACTTC	CASSPGPETQYF
TRBV6-1	NA	NA	TRBJ2-1	TGTGCCAGCAGGGAAAAGACAGGCAGCTCCTACAATGAGCAGTTCTTC	CASREKTGSSYNEQFF
TRBV19	NA	NA	TRBJ1-6	TGTGCCAGTAGGGTCGCTAATTCACCCCTCCACTTT	CASRVANSPLHF
TRBV9	NA	NA	TRBJ1-6	TGTGCCAGCAGCGTAGGACCAGGAGATTCACCCCTCCACTTT	CASSVGPGDSPLHF
TRBV6-1	NA	once	TRBJ1-5	TGTGCCAGCAGTGAAGCGGGACACCATCAGCCCCAGCATTTT	CASSEAGHHQPQHF
TRBV5-6	NA	few	TRBJ1-2	TGTGCCAGCAGTTGGGGACAAGCAAACTATGGCTACACCTTC	CASSWGQANYGYTF